Following are 8 T cell receptor beta chains from one sample sequenced in a study of blood T cell repertoires in COVID-19. The repertoire was sequenced with immunoSEQ multiplex PCR; TCRdb's copy has only in-frame clones and lacks some. The table shows under 300,000 clones, with about nine tenths occurring only once. Sequenced input: peripheral blood. These receptors all come from a man younger than 45 with COVID-19, enrolled during active disease.

The chain employs TRBV3-1 (or the pseudogene TRBV3-2) and TRBJ1-2, with TRBD1 identical over 10 bases. Germline V gives CDR1 LGHDT, CDR2 YNNKEL (reference sequence). After removal of 6 bases from V and 3 bases from J, the junction contained 4 bases not matched to a gene. The CDR3 consists of 14 residues. The CDR3 nucleotides are TGTGCCAGCAGTGGACAGGGGGATTACTATGGCTACACCTTC. Its protein product is CASSGQGDYYGYTF.

This chain connects TRBV4-1 to TRBJ2-1, with 7 bases identical to TRBD1. This CDR3 is 15 amino acids long. Losses at the gene ends were 3 bases for V and 4 bases for J; bases not matched to a gene: 6. The germline V gene encodes CDR1 MGHRA and CDR2 YSYEKL. The CDR3 DNA follows: TGCGCCAGCAGCCAGGGCCGGGACAGATACAATGAGCAGTTCTTC. This gives the protein CASSQGRDRYNEQFF.

This rearrangement joins TRBV5-1 to TRBJ2-2, with TRBD2 identical over 9 bases. Trimming removed 0 bases from V and 9 bases from J; junction bases left unmatched: 6. Germline CDR1 and CDR2: SGHRS and YFSETQ. The CDR3 has 15 residues. CDR3 nucleotide sequence: TGCGCCAGCAGCTTGGAGGCGGGGGGGACCCGGGAGCTGTTTTTT. Translating it yields CASSLEAGGTRELFF.

The chain is built from TRBV9 and TRBJ1-6; 7 bases map to TRBD1. This CDR3 contains 15 residues. After removal of 3 bases from V and 7 bases from J, the junction contained 7 bases not matched to a gene. Germline CDR1 and CDR2: SGDLS and YYNGEE. The CDR3 DNA reads as TGTGCCAGCAGCGGAGAGGGGGCGCGGAATTCACCCCTCCACTTT. It yields the protein CASSGEGARNSPLHF. Filled out from reference TRBV9 and TRBJ1-6, the complete variable domain reads DSGVTQTPKHLITATGQRVTLRCSPRSGDLSVYWYQQSLDQGLQFLIQYYNGEERAKGNILERFSAQQFPDLHSELNLSSLELGDSALYFCASSGEGARNSPLHFGNGTRLTVT.

As concerns this clone: Germline is not matched at one junction end, which may reflect a read error. The rearrangement links TRBV2 to TRBJ1-6; 8 bases match TRBD1. CDR3 length: 16 amino acids. The germline V gene has CDR1 SNHLY and CDR2 FYNNEI. The CDR3 DNA is TGTGCCAGCAGTCAAGCAGGGGGCAGTGGCAATTCACCCCTCCACTTT. It specifies CASSQAGGSGNSPLHF.

The J gene is TRBJ2-7, the V gene TRBV2; 15 bases fit TRBD2. Trimming removed 3 bases from V and 7 bases from J; junction bases left unmatched: 4. Germline V gene data show CDR1 as SNHLY and CDR2 as FYNNEI. This CDR3 has 15 residues. Here the CDR3 reads CASSDGTSGGREQYF. CDR3 DNA sequence: TGTGCCAGCAGTGACGGGACTAGCGGGGGGAGGGAGCAGTACTTC.

The CDR3 region has the DNA TGTGCCTGGACGGGGGGCATTGGGGCCAACGTCCTGACTTTC. It translates to CAWTGGIGANVLTF. The rearrangement uses TRBV30 and TRBJ2-6, with a possible D match to TRBD2 (7 bases). V shed 4 bases and J shed 3 bases, with 10 bases lying between them. Germline loops: CDR1 GTSNPN, CDR2 SVGIG (reference sequence). The CDR3 is 14 residues long.

The V gene is TRBV27, the J gene TRBJ2-7; the D gene is possibly TRBD2 (5 bases). The CDR3 consists of 13 residues. Deletions cut 8 bases from V and 3 bases from J, with 14 bases between. CDR1 and CDR2 from the germline V gene are MNHEY and SMNVEV (reference sequence). CDR3 sequence: CASAGEVGYEQYF. The CDR3 DNA is TGTGCCAGCGCGGGTGAAGTAGGCTACGAGCAGTACTTC.